Below, 31 T cell receptor beta chains from the same sample are listed, as sequenced in a study of CD8+CD57+ T cells in acquired aplastic anemia. Flow cytometry had shown expanded CD8+CD57+ cells in the patients chosen for sequencing. TCR beta VDJ and CDR3 profiles were obtained from a genomic DNA template. TCRdb recomputed calls from the reads with MiXCR, one row per CDR3 protein. The sample shows 150,000 to 180,000 distinct CDR3 sequences, roughly 54% of them seen only once. The sample was sorted CD4+, CD8+, or CD8+CD57+ T cells (not recorded which) from PBMCs. The receptors were gathered from a human donor with aplastic anemia.

Ten or more counts support this clonotype. The V call is TRBV5-1, the J call TRBJ1-1; 7 nucleotides match TRBD1. The CDR3 extends over 16 amino acids. With 0 bases clipped from V and 4 bases from J, the junction kept 9 bases outside the gene matches. Germline loops: CDR1 SGHRS, CDR2 YFSETQ. CDR3: CASSLGNGAGGTEAFF. DNA of the CDR3: TGCGCCAGCAGCTTGGGCAATGGGGCAGGGGGCACTGAAGCTTTCTTT.

This clonotype was detected a few times. Because it lacks the conserved phenylalanine or tryptophan at the end, this CDR3 is likely a read error. V is TRBV5-5 and J is TRBJ2-7; D tentatively fits TRBD1 or TRBD2 (6 bases each). Looked up from germline, CDR1 is SGHKS and CDR2 is YYEKEE (reference sequence). V lost 5 bases, J lost 4 bases, and 16 bases lay in between. This CDR3 is built from 14 residues. The CDR3 loop reads CASRGGNRDYEQYL. In DNA form, the CDR3 reads TGTGCCAGCAGGGGAGGTAACAGGGATTACGAGCAGTACCTC.

Many counts were recorded for this clonotype. The chain recombines TRBV19 with TRBJ1-1, with TRBD1 matching over 7 bases. V trimming: 1 base; J trimming: 1 base; junction bases outside the gene matches: 3. This CDR3 is 15 amino acids long. Germline V lookup: CDR1 LNHDA, CDR2 SQIVND (reference sequence). The CDR3 protein is CASSIARTGNTEAFF. The CDR3 DNA follows: TGTGCCAGTAGTATAGCGAGGACAGGGAACACTGAAGCTTTCTTT.

This clonotype was counted ten times or more. The V call is TRBV2, the J call TRBJ1-5, with 8 bases fitting TRBD1. Germline lookup yields CDR1 SNHLY and CDR2 FYNNEI. Trimming took 6 bases from V and 8 from J; bases not matched to a gene: 6. The CDR3 has 13 amino acids. In DNA form, the CDR3 reads TGTGCCAGCAGGGCAGGGGGCAGGGAGCCCCAGCATTTT. Translating gives CASRAGGREPQHF.

The sample holds many counts of this clonotype. The chain is built from TRBV11-1 and TRBJ1-5; TRBD1 might be the D (5 bases). The CDR3 contains 16 residues. Germline V gives CDR1 SGHAT, CDR2 FQDESV (reference sequence). Trimming removed 5 bases from V and 5 bases from J, with 19 bases in between. The CDR3 here is CASSQGGRVVDQPQHF. Written as DNA, the CDR3 is TGTGCCAGCAGCCAGGGAGGCAGGGTCGTGGATCAGCCCCAGCATTTT.

The chain carries TRBV10-3 and TRBJ2-7, with D uncertain. The germline CDR1 and CDR2 sequences are ENHRY and SYGVKD. This CDR3 region has 15 residues. Trimming removed 2 bases from V and 2 bases from J, with 13 bases in between. The chain's CDR3 is CAISEGPTATYEQYF. CDR3 bases: TGTGCCATCAGTGAGGGACCGACGGCTACCTACGAGCAGTACTTC.

With regard to this clonotype: A much larger clone is a single base away; this may be a read error. The V call is TRBV5-6, the J call TRBJ2-7; D may match TRBD1 or TRBD2 (5 bases each). The CDR3 extends over 14 amino acids. Germline values: CDR1 SGHDT, CDR2 YYEEEE. DNA for the CDR3: TGTGCCAGCACCCCCGCCGGGGCAGTCTACGAGCAGCACTTC. Residues: CASTPAGAVYEQHF. The complete variable domain, with remaining parts taken from reference TRBV5-6 and TRBJ2-7, reads DAGVTQSPTHLIKTRGQQVTLRCSPKSGHDTVSWYQQALGQGPQFIFQYYEEEERQRGNFPDRFSGHQFPNYSSELNVNALLLGDSALYLCASTPAGAVYEQHFGPGTRLTVT.

V usage is TRBV2 and J usage is TRBJ2-2; TRBD2 might be the D (6 bases). The ends were cut back, 7 bases at V and 7 bases at J, with 13 bases in the middle. The CDR3 length is 13 residues. Germline values: CDR1 SNHLY, CDR2 FYNNEI. The CDR3 protein is CASTEGDGGELFF. Here the CDR3 DNA reads TGTGCCAGCACGGAGGGCGACGGCGGGGAGCTGTTTTTT. Combining the CDR3 with reference TRBV2 and TRBJ2-2 gives the whole variable domain EPEVTQTPSHQVTQMGQEVILRCVPISNHLYFYWYRQILGQKVEFLVSFYNNEISEKSEIFDDQFSVERPDGSNFTLKIRSTKLEDSAMYFCASTEGDGGELFFGEGSRLTVL.

This clonotype was recorded many times. The chain carries TRBV19 and TRBJ2-7, with D perhaps matching TRBD2 (7 bases). Germline assignment: CDR1 LNHDA and CDR2 SQIVND (reference sequence). The CDR3 covers 13 residues. V was cut by 6 bases and J by 3 bases, with 12 bases left in between. The CDR3 sequence: CASRGGADYEQYF. CDR3 nucleotides: TGTGCCAGTAGGGGGGGGGCCGACTACGAGCAGTACTTC.

Only a few counts were recorded for this clonotype. This could be a read error, since a much larger clone is one nucleotide away. Because the CDR3 is missing its conserved closing phenylalanine or tryptophan, this is likely a read error. The V and J genes are TRBV2 and TRBJ2-7; D gene uncertain. Per the germline V gene, CDR1 is SNHLY and CDR2 is FYNNEI. The CDR3 has 13 residues. The V and J ends lost 4 bases and 3 bases respectively, with 10 bases between them. The CDR3, as DNA: TGTGCCAGCAGTGCCCGGCAACTCTACGAGCAGTACCTC. Protein: CASSARQLYEQYL.

The sample holds a few counts of this clonotype. The J gene is TRBJ2-5, the V gene TRBV10-3; 11 bases are shared with TRBD1. There are 17 residues in the CDR3. CDR1 and CDR2 from the germline V gene are ENHRY and SYGVKD. V lost 2 bases, J lost 3 bases, and 8 bases stayed unmatched. The CDR3 nucleotides read TGTGCCATCAGTGAGACCACTAGGACAGGGGGCAAAGAGACCCAGTACTTC. Translating it yields CAISETTRTGGKETQYF.

A remark on this clonotype: Just one base apart from a much larger clone, this may be a read error. The chain combines TRBV11-2 with TRBJ2-2, with D possibly being TRBD1 (6 bases). The V and J ends lost 7 bases and 9 bases respectively, with 15 bases between them. Germline V CDR1 and CDR2: SGHAT, FQNNGV. The CDR3 has 13 residues. The DNA for the CDR3 is TGTGCCAGCAACTTGCTACAGGGCCGGGAGCTGTTTTTT. Encoded protein: CASNLLQGRELFF.

Many counts were recorded for this clonotype. The rearrangement uses TRBV10-2 and TRBJ2-2; possibly TRBD2 for D (6 bases). The V gene's germline CDR1 is WSHSY and CDR2 SAAADI. This CDR3 has 15 residues. The V end lost 4 bases, the J end lost 3 bases, and 12 bases lay between the germline ends. CDR3 sequence reads: CASSGTMGDTGELFF. Written as DNA, the CDR3 is TGCGCCAGCAGTGGGACTATGGGGGACACCGGGGAGCTGTTTTTT.

DNA for the CDR3: TGTGCCAGCAGAAAGGACAGAGTTGGCTACACCTTC. Translating it yields CASRKDRVGYTF. The V call is TRBV9, the J call TRBJ1-2; TRBD1 is a possible D gene (6 bases). The CDR3 is made up of 12 amino acids. Germline assignment: CDR1 SGDLS and CDR2 YYNGEE. V gave up 5 bases and J gave up 7 bases, with 12 bases separating them.

This chain uses TRBV7-3 with TRBJ1-2; D uncertain. V was pared by 3 bases and J by 9 bases, with 8 bases between. This CDR3 spans 11 amino acids. The germline CDR1 and CDR2 sequences are SGHTA and FQGTGA. Here the CDR3 reads CASSFSYSYTF. CDR3 bases: TGTGCCAGCAGCTTTTCTTACAGCTACACCTTC. Filled out from reference TRBV7-3 and TRBJ1-2, the complete variable domain reads GAGVSQTPSNKVTEKGKYVELRCDPISGHTALYWYRQSLGQGPEFLIYFQGTGAADDSGLPNDRFFAVRPEGSVSTLKIQRTERGDSAVYLCASSFSYSYTFGSGTRLTVV.

As to this clonotype: It may be a read error: a sequence one base away is much more abundant. This CDR3 fails to terminate in the conserved phenylalanine or tryptophan, so it likely reflects a read error. The chain employs TRBV11-2 and TRBJ2-2, with 8 bases identical to TRBD1. Germline V gives CDR1 SGHAT, CDR2 FQNNGV. The V gene end was trimmed by 6 bases and the J gene end by 6 bases; junction bases not matched to a gene: 9. The CDR3 has 15 residues. The CDR3 nucleotides are TGTGCCAGCAGTGCCGGACAGGGAGCGTCCGGGGAGCTGTTTGTT. This sequence encodes CASSAGQGASGELFV.

This clonotype has at least ten counts. The chain carries TRBV10-3 and TRBJ2-1; D is perhaps TRBD1 (6 bases). V lost 3 bases and J 7 bases, leaving 13 bases between the germline ends. CDR3 size: 14 residues. Germline CDR1 ENHRY, CDR2 SYGVKD. In DNA form, the CDR3 reads TGTGCCATCAGTGAACGACAGGTTGGGAATGAGCAGTTCTTC. As protein: CAISERQVGNEQFF.

This clonotype was counted many times. The chain is built from TRBV13 and TRBJ2-5, with 8 bases aligning to TRBD2. The CDR3 loop spans 13 amino acids. Germline V gives CDR1 PRHDT, CDR2 FYEKMQ (reference sequence). Trimming took 8 bases from V and 4 from J; bases not matched to a gene: 6. CDR3 sequence: CASSTGTRETQYF. CDR3 in DNA: TGTGCCAGCTCCACCGGGACTAGAGAGACCCAGTACTTC. Based on the CDR3 plus reference TRBV13 and TRBJ2-5, the full variable domain is AAGVIQSPRHLIKEKRETATLKCYPIPRHDTVYWYQQGPGQDPQFLISFYEKMQSDKGSIPDRFSAQQFSDYHSELNMSSLELGDSALYFCASSTGTRETQYFGPGTRLLVL.

This clonotype has a handful of counts. The chain joins TRBV10-3 to TRBJ1-2; 7 nucleotides match TRBD1. The germline V gene has CDR1 ENHRY and CDR2 SYGVKD. The V segment lost 2 bases and the J segment 3 bases; nucleotides outside the gene matches: 9. The CDR3 is 16 residues long. The CDR3 loop is CAISEGPTGTDYGYTF. In DNA, the CDR3 is TGTGCCATCAGTGAGGGGCCTACCGGGACAGACTATGGCTACACCTTC.

In its sample, this clonotype was seen once. CDR3 loop: CATEPGPYNEQFF. Here the CDR3 DNA reads TGTGCCACCGAACCCGGACCCTACAATGAGCAGTTCTTC. The rearrangement uses TRBV24-1 and TRBJ2-1; D is uncertain. The CDR3 is 13 residues long. The V and J ends lost 9 bases and 2 bases respectively, with 10 bases between them. Germline values: CDR1 KGHDR, CDR2 SFDVKD.

This clonotype appeared many times. The chain has TRBV5-4 and TRBJ2-1, with TRBD1 matching 12 bases. The CDR3 length is 15 residues. Germline CDR1 is SGHNT and CDR2 is YYREEE (reference sequence). V gave up 4 bases and J gave up 7 bases; unmatched junction bases: 6. Here the CDR3 DNA reads TGTGCCAGCAGCAGGGACAGGGGGCTTGGTAATGAGCAGTTCTTC. This sequence encodes CASSRDRGLGNEQFF.

This sequence joins TRBV20-1 and TRBJ1-4; no clear D gene. Per germline, CDR1 DFQATT and CDR2 SNEGSKA (reference sequence). The CDR3 is made up of 13 amino acids. V was pared by 3 bases and J by 4 bases, with 9 bases between. CDR3 DNA sequence: TGCAGTGCTAGGGGCTTTCTTAATGAAAAACTGTTTTTT. Translating gives CSARGFLNEKLFF.

CDR3 DNA: TGTGCCAGCAGCTTGGCCTCCGGGACAGGGTCCTACGAGCAGTACTTC. Translated, it gives CASSLASGTGSYEQYF. The rearrangement joins TRBV5-5 to TRBJ2-7; 9 bases are a match to TRBD1. The V gene's germline CDR1 is SGHKS and CDR2 YYEKEE (reference sequence). The CDR3 loop spans 16 amino acids. With 0 bases clipped from V and 1 base from J, the junction kept 5 bases outside the gene matches.

This clonotype was seen ten or more times. V usage is TRBV7-9 and J usage is TRBJ1-5; D might be TRBD1 (6 bases). CDR1 SEHNR and CDR2 FQNEAQ come from the germline V gene (reference sequence). The CDR3 totals 14 residues. V was clipped by 5 bases and J by 6 bases, with 14 bases between them. The CDR3 spells CASSQGRAGQPQHF. CDR3 sequence (DNA): TGTGCCAGCAGCCAGGGGAGGGCAGGTCAGCCCCAGCATTTT.

The rearrangement joins TRBV7-3 to TRBJ2-1; TRBD2 matches 7 bases. CDR1 SGHTA and CDR2 FQGTGA come from the germline V gene. Germline trimming cut 2 bases from V and 9 bases from J; bases unmatched to any gene: 4. The CDR3 runs 13 residues. The CDR3 nucleotides are TGTGCCAGCAGCTTAGCGGGAGCGGCTGAGCAGTTCTTC. Its protein product is CASSLAGAAEQFF.

This clonotype turned up a few times. Since a much larger clone is just one base distant, this may be a read error. This chain joins TRBV20-1 and TRBJ2-7; D is uncertain. The V and J ends lost 3 bases and 5 bases respectively, with 20 bases between them. The CDR3 extends over 15 amino acids. Germline values: CDR1 DFQATT, CDR2 SNEGSKA (reference sequence). CDR3 amino acids: CSASGKDMPEDEQYF. The CDR3, as DNA: TGCAGTGCTAGTGGGAAAGACATGCCGGAAGACGAGCAGTACTTC.

This chain joins TRBV15 and TRBJ2-3, with 15 bases that match TRBD2. Germline values: CDR1 LNHNV, CDR2 YYDKDF (reference sequence). The CDR3 is 17 amino acids. V was pared by 2 bases and J by 3 bases, with 3 bases of the junction left unmatched. CDR3 sequence: CATSRFGTSGGTDTQYF. In nucleotides, the CDR3 is TGTGCCACCAGCAGATTCGGGACTAGCGGGGGGACAGATACGCAGTATTTT.

The gene calls are TRBV11-3 and TRBJ1-2; D is ambiguous. Germline V lookup: CDR1 SGHNT, CDR2 YENEEA. The CDR3 covers 15 residues. V shed 0 bases and J shed 4 bases, with 12 bases lying between them. CDR3 DNA sequence: TGTGCCAGCAGCTTAGATGCAGGAGCGATCTATGGCTACACCTTC. This encodes CASSLDAGAIYGYTF.

In this sample, this clonotype turned up a few times. The rearrangement joins TRBV27 to TRBJ2-1, with no clear D. Trimming pared 4 bases from V and 6 bases from J, leaving 16 bases between. Germline V gene data show CDR1 as MNHEY and CDR2 as SMNVEV (reference sequence). This CDR3 spans 15 amino acids. The DNA of the CDR3 is TGTGCCAGCAGTTCCCGGGCCCTACGCGGCAATGAGCAGTTCTTC. As protein: CASSSRALRGNEQFF.

The CDR3 nucleotides read TGCAGTGCCCCACAGCTGACTAGCGGGACCTACGAGCAGTACTTC. The encoded protein is CSAPQLTSGTYEQYF. The J gene is TRBJ2-7, the V gene TRBV20-1, with TRBD2 identical over 11 bases. Trimming cost V 6 bases and J 2 bases; bases outside gene matches: 9. CDR3 length: 15 residues. Germline CDR1 DFQATT, CDR2 SNEGSKA (reference sequence).

The rearrangement joins TRBV24-1 to TRBJ2-7, with 7 bases fitting TRBD1. The CDR3 is 15 amino acids. V gave up 1 base and J gave up 5 bases; unmatched junction bases: 7. Looked up from germline, CDR1 is KGHDR and CDR2 is SFDVKD. The CDR3: CATSDLGDSPHEQYF. The DNA of the CDR3 is TGTGCCACCAGTGATTTAGGGGACAGTCCCCACGAGCAGTACTTC.